This T cell receptor beta chain came from a study of T-cell reconstitution after alpha-beta-depleted transplantation in children. General study points: Among T cells one year after transplant, newly produced cells accounted for most counts and diversity. Expanded graft clones, several hundred of them, were reportedly the source of alpha-beta T cells about two months after transplant.

A few counts support this clonotype. Its target is not known. Molecular barcoding with unique molecular identifiers was used for the TCRbeta library. TCRdb called the PCR reads again in MiXCR, with one record for every CDR3 protein. Of around 200,000 distinct CDR3 sequences listed, roughly 18% are singletons. Trimming stripped 1 base from V and 7 bases from J, with 15 bases between. This CDR3 is 15 amino acids long. Germline assignment: CDR1 SGHKS and CDR2 YYEKEE (reference sequence). V gene TRBV5-5 combines with J gene TRBJ2-1; possible D gene TRBD2, 6 bases. Here the sequenced sample was PBMCs, mostly from graft donor cells, taken 360 days after TCRalphabeta/CD19-depleted stem cell transplant. This clonotype originated in a male patient aged 2-15 years who had a stem cell transplant for acute lymphoblastic leukemia, so the T cells may come from the graft donor. CDR3 coding DNA: TGTGCCAGCAGCTTGATTGTACTTGGGACTAATGAGCAGTTCTTC. Amino acid sequence: CASSLIVLGTNEQFF.